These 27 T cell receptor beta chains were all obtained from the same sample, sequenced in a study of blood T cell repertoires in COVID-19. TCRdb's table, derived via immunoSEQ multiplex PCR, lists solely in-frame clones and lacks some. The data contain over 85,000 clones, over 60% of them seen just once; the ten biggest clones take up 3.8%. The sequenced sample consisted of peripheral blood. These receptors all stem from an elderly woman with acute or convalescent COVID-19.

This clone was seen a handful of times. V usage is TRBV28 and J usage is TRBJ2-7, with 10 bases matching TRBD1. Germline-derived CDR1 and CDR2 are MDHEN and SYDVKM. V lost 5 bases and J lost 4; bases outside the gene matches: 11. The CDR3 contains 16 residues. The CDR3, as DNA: TGTGCCAGCAGTCCCCCCCGGGACAGGGGATGGTACGAGCAGTACTTC. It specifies CASSPPRDRGWYEQYF.

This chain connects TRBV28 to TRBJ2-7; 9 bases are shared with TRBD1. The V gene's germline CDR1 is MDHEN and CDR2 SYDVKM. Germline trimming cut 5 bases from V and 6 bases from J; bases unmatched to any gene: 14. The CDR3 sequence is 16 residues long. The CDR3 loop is CASSGSGTGSFREQYF. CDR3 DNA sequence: TGTGCCAGCAGTGGCTCCGGGACAGGGTCGTTTCGCGAGCAGTACTTC.

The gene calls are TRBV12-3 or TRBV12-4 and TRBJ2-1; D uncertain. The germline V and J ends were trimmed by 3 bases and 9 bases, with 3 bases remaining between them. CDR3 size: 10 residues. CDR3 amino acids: CASSLSEQFF. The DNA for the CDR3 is TGTGCCAGCAGTTTGAGTGAGCAGTTCTTC.

The CDR3 coding sequence is TGTGCCAGCAGCTTAGGCGGACAGGGGGCCCTAGAGACCCAGTACTTC. This encodes CASSLGGQGALETQYF. The V and J genes are TRBV11-2 and TRBJ2-5; 11 bases are shared with TRBD1. The trim removed 1 base at V and 4 bases at J, leaving 5 bases unmatched. This CDR3 is 16 amino acids long. Germline values: CDR1 SGHAT, CDR2 FQNNGV.

CDR3 nucleotide sequence: TGTGCCAGCAGCATGACAGGCTCTGGAAACACCATATATTTT. It codes for CASSMTGSGNTIYF. V usage is TRBV28 and J usage is TRBJ1-3; a possible D gene is TRBD1 (6 bases). Germline CDR1 reads MDHEN; CDR2 reads SYDVKM. The CDR3 contains 14 residues. V lost 6 bases and J 0 bases, leaving 9 bases between the germline ends. The variable domain in full, with the rest retrieved from reference TRBV28 and TRBJ1-3, is DVKVTQSSRYLVKRTGEKVFLECVQDMDHENMFWYRQDPGLGLRLIYFSYDVKMKEKGDIPEGYSVSREKKERFSLILESASTNQTSMYLCASSMTGSGNTIYFGEGSWLTVV.

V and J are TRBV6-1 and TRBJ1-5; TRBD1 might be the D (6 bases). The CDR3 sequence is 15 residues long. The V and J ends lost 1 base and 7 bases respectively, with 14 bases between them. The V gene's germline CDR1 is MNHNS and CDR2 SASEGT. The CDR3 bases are TGTGCCAGCAGTGAAGAAGCGGGGGCGCGGCAGCCCCAGCATTTT. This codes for CASSEEAGARQPQHF.

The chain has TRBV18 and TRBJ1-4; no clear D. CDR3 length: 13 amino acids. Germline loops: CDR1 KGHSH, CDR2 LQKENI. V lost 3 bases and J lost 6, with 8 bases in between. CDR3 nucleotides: TGTGCCAGCTCACCCTTGGAGGATGAAAAACTGTTTTTT. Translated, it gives CASSPLEDEKLFF.

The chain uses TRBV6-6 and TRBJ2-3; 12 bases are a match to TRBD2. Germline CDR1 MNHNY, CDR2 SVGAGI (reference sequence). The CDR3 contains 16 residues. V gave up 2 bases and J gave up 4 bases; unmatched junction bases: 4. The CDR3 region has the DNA TGTGCCAGCAGTTACGCGACTAGCGGGAGCGCAGATACGCAGTATTTT. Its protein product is CASSYATSGSADTQYF.

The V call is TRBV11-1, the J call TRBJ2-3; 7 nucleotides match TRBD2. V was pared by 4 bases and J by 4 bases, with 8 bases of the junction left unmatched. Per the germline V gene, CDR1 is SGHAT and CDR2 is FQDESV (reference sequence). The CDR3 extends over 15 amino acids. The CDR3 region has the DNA TGTGCCAGCAGCTCCCAGACTAGCCCCGCAGATACGCAGTATTTT. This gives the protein CASSSQTSPADTQYF.

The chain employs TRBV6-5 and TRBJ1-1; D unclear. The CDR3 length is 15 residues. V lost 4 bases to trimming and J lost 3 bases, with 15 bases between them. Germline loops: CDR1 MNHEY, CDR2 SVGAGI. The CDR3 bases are TGTGCCAGCAGTTCCACGCGAAGACTAGACACTGAAGCTTTCTTT. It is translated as CASSSTRRLDTEAFF.

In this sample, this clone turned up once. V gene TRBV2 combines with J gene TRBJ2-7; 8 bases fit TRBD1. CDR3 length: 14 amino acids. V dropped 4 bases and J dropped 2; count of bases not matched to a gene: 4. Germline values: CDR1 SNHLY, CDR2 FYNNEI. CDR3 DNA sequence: TGTGCCAGCAGTGGGACGGGACAGGCCTACGAGCAGTACTTC. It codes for CASSGTGQAYEQYF.

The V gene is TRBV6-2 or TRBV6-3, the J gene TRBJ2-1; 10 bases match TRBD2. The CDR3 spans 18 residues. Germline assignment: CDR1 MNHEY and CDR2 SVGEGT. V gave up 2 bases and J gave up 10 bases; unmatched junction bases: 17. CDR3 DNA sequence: TGTGCCAGCAGTTACCCGACTAATTCTCTAGCGGGAGAATGGGAGCAGTTCTTC. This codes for CASSYPTNSLAGEWEQFF.

The CDR3 region is CASSVPGGLTHEQYF. As DNA, the CDR3 is TGTGCCAGCAGTGTTCCGGGAGGGCTAACCCACGAGCAGTACTTC. The rearrangement joins TRBV6-4 to TRBJ2-7; TRBD2 matches 8 bases. The CDR3 runs to 15 residues. Germline V gives CDR1 MRHNA, CDR2 SNTAGT. The V and J ends lost 4 bases and 5 bases, in that order; junction bases with no gene match: 10.

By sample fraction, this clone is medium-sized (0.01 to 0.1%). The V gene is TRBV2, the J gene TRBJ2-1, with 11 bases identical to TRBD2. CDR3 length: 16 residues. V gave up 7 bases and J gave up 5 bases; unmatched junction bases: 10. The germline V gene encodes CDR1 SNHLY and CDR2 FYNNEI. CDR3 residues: CASKSNSGGDHNEQFF. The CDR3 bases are TGTGCCAGCAAGTCGAATAGCGGGGGGGACCACAATGAGCAGTTCTTC.

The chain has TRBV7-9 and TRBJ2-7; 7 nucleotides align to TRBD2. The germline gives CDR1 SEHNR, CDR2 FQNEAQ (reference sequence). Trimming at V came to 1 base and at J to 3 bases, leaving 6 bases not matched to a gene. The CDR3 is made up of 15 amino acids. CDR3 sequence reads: CASSLVRAGNYEQYF. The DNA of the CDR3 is TGTGCCAGCAGCTTAGTGCGAGCGGGGAACTACGAGCAGTACTTC.

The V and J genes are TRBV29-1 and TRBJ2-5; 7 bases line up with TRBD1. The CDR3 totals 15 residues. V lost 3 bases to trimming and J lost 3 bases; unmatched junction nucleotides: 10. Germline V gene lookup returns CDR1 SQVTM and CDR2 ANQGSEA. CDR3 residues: CSVEDSGTEEETQYF. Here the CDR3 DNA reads TGCAGCGTTGAGGATTCCGGGACAGAGGAAGAGACCCAGTACTTC.

The CDR3 region has the DNA TGCGCCAGCAGGTCTGGCGTTGGGGCGGCCGGAAACACCATATATTTT. It translates to CASRSGVGAAGNTIYF. This rearrangement joins TRBV5-1 to TRBJ1-3, with a tentative D call TRBD1 (5 bases). The V end lost 5 bases, the J end lost 4 bases, and 19 bases lay between the germline ends. Germline V gene data show CDR1 as SGHRS and CDR2 as YFSETQ. CDR3 size: 16 residues. The full variable domain, with the rest looked up from reference TRBV5-1 and TRBJ1-3, is KAGVTQTPRYLIKTRGQQVTLSCSPISGHRSVSWYQQTPGQGLQFLFEYFSETQRNKGNFPGRFSGRQFSNSRSEMNVSTLELGDSALYLCASRSGVGAAGNTIYFGEGSWLTVV.

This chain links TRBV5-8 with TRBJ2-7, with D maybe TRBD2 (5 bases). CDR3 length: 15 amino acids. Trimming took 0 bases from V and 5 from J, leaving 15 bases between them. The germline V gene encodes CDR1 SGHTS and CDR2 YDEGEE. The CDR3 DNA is TGTGCCAGCAGCTTGGACGGACGGCCGGGGAACGAGCAGTACTTC. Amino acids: CASSLDGRPGNEQYF.

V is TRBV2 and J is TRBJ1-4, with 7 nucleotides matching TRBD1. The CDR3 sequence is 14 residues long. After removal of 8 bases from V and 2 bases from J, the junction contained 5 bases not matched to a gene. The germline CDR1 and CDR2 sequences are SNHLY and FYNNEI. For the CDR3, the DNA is TGTGCCAGCCAAACGGGACAGACTAATGAAAAACTGTTTTTT. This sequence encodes CASQTGQTNEKLFF.

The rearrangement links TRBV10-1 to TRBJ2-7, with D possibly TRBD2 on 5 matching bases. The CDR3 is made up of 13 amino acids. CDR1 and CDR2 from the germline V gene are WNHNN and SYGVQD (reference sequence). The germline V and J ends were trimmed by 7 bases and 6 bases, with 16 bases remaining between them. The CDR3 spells CASTPDSHSEQYF. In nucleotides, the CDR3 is TGCGCCAGCACCCCGGACTCTCACTCCGAGCAGTACTTC.

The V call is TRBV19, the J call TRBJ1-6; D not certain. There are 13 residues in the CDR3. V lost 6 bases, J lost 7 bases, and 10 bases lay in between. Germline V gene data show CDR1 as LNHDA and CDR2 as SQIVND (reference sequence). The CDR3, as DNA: TGTGCCAGTAGACCTACCTTAAATTCACCCCTCCACTTT. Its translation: CASRPTLNSPLHF.

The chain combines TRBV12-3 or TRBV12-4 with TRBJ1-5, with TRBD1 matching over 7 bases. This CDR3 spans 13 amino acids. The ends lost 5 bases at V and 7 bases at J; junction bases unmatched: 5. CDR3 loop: CASSRAGGQPQHF. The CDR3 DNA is TGTGCCAGCAGTAGAGCAGGGGGACAGCCCCAGCATTTT.

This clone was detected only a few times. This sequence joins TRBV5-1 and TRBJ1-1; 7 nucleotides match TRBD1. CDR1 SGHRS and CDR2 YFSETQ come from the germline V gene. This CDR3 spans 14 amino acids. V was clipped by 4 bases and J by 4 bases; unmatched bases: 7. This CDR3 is CASSLGQVSTEAFF. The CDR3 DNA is TGCGCCAGCAGCCTTGGACAGGTCTCCACTGAAGCTTTCTTT.

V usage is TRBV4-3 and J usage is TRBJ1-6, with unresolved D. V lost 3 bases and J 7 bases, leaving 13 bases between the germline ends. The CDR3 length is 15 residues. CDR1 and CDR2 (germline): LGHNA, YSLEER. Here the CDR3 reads CASSHAGLANSPLHF. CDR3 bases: TGCGCCAGCAGCCACGCTGGACTTGCCAATTCACCCCTCCACTTT.

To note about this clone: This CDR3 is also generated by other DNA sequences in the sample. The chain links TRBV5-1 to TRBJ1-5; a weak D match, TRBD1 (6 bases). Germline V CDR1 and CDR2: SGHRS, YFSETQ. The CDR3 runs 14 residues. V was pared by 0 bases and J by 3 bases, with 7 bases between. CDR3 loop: CASSLAGDNQPQHF. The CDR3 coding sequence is TGCGCCAGCAGCTTGGCAGGGGACAATCAGCCCCAGCATTTT. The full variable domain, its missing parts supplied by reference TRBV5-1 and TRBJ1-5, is KAGVTQTPRYLIKTRGQQVTLSCSPISGHRSVSWYQQTPGQGLQFLFEYFSETQRNKGNFPGRFSGRQFSNSRSEMNVSTLELGDSALYLCASSLAGDNQPQHFGDGTRLSIL.

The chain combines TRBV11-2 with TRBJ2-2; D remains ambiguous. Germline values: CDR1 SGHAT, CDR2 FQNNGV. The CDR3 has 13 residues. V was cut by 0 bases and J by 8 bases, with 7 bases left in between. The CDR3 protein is CASSLDRSGELFF. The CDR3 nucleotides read TGTGCCAGCAGCTTAGACCGGAGTGGGGAGCTGTTTTTT.

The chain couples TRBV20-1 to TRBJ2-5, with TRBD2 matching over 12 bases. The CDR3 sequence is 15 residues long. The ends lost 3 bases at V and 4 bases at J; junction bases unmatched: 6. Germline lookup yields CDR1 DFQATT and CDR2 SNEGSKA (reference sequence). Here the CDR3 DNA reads TGCAGTGCTAGTTCCCCTAGCGGGGGGGCAGAGACCCAGTACTTC. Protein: CSASSPSGGAETQYF.